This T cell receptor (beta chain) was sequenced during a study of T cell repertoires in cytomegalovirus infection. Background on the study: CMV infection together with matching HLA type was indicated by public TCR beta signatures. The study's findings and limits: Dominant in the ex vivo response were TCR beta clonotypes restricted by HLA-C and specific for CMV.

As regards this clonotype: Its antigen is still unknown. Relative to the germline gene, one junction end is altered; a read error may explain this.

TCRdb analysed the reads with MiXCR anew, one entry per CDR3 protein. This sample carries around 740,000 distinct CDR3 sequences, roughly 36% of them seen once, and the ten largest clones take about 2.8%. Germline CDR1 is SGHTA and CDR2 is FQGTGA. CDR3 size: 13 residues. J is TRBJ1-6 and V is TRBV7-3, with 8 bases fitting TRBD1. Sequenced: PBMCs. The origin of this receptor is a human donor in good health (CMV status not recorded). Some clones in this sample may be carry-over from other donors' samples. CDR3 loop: CASSLDRVSPLQF. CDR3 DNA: TGTGCCAGCAGCTTGGACAGGGTTTCACCCCTCCAATTT.